The subject of this entry is one T cell receptor (beta chain). This CDR3 is also generated by other DNA sequences in the sample. This sample was included in a study of blood T cell repertoires in COVID-19. Clones were read by immunoSEQ multiplex PCR, and TCRdb kept only the in-frame ones, dropping some. The data hold roughly 230,000 clones, with 65% to 85% observed a single time. Study members were between about 18 and 100 years old and lived in fewer than 30 US regions. The source of this sequence is a middle-aged man who had recovered from COVID-19. Specimen: PBMCs or T cells enriched from blood (not recorded which).

The CDR3 DNA is TGTGCCAGCAGTACCAGGGGGCCCAGCTACGAGCAGTACTTC. The encoded protein is CASSTRGPSYEQYF. The chain recombines TRBV6-2 or TRBV6-3 with TRBJ2-7; TRBD1 matches at 8 bases. After removal of 5 bases from V and 3 bases from J, the junction contained 6 bases not matched to a gene. CDR3 size: 14 residues. The germline gives CDR1 MNHEY, CDR2 SVGEGT.